A selection of T cell receptor beta chains follows, all from one sample in a study of T cell repertoires in cytomegalovirus infection. TCRdb ran MiXCR on the reads and lists one entry per CDR3 protein. The sample contains fewer than 250,000 distinct CDR3 sequences, roughly 22% of which appear only once. Sample: CD8+ T cells from PBMCs. The receptors derive from a human donor in good health (CMV status not recorded). Some clones in this sample may be carry-over from other donors' samples. Both conserved end residues are part of each CDR3. The order of the fields is J gene, V gene, D gene, clone size, CDR3 DNA, CDR3 protein. The D gene is left open where the match is weak. Clone sizes are given selectively: once, few, many, or a class where the clone is expanded.

>TRBJ1-1|TRBV6-1|.|many
TGTGCCACGTATCCGGAGTTCACACACATGAACACTGAAGCTTTCTTT
CATYPEFTHMNTEAFF
>TRBJ2-1|TRBV11-3|TRBD2|.
TGTGCCAGCAGCAAGACGGGGGGGCCGTCCAATGAGCAGTTCTTC
CASSKTGGPSNEQFF
>TRBJ2-5|TRBV5-6|.|few
TGTGCCAGCAGCCATCCCCAGGGGGAGACCCAGTACTTC
CASSHPQGETQYF
>TRBJ2-5|TRBV20-1|TRBD2|.
TGCAGTGCTCTTTCCGGGACTAGCGCGGTTGAGACCCAGTACTTC
CSALSGTSAVETQYF
>TRBJ1-1|TRBV7-9|TRBD1|many
TGTGCCAGCAGTCTAGAGGGGGCGCCTGAAGCTTTCTTT
CASSLEGAPEAFF
>TRBJ2-5|TRBV27|.|.
TGTGCCAGCAGTCCCTCGGGACGGGTTCAAGAGACCCAGTACTTC
CASSPSGRVQETQYF
>TRBJ1-5|TRBV19|.|.
TGTGCCAGTAGTATGGAGCACCATAGCAATCAGCCCCAGCATTTT
CASSMEHHSNQPQHF
>TRBJ2-1|TRBV7-6|.|.
TGTGCCAGCAGCTTATACGCCCCACAGGGTGAGCAGTTCTTC
CASSLYAPQGEQFF
>TRBJ2-5|TRBV7-6|TRBD1|many
TGTGCCAGCAGCGCACAGGGGAGAGAGACCCAGTACTTC
CASSAQGRETQYF
>TRBJ2-3|TRBV28|TRBD2|many
TGTGCCACCTATAGCGGGGCGGGAGATACGCAGTATTTT
CATYSGAGDTQYF
>TRBJ2-5|TRBV29-1|TRBD1|.
TGCAGCGCGACAGGGGGTACCCAAGAGACCCAGTACTTC
CSATGGTQETQYF
>TRBJ2-3|TRBV28|TRBD2|few
TGTGCCAGCTCTTTACCGGGGAGGGGACGGGGCACAGATACGCAGTATTTT
CASSLPGRGRGTDTQYF
>TRBJ1-5|TRBV28|.|many
TGTGCCAGCAGTCTTTACAGGGTGGGTCAGCCCCAGCATTTT
CASSLYRVGQPQHF
>TRBJ2-3|TRBV7-3|TRBD1|.
TGTGCCAGCAGCGGGGGACAGGGGGGAGATACGCAGTATTTT
CASSGGQGGDTQYF
>TRBJ2-5|TRBV13|.|.
TGTGCCAGCAGCTTAGGCATTAGCGTCGAGACCCAGTACTTC
CASSLGISVETQYF
>TRBJ2-5|TRBV5-1|.|.
TGCGCCAGCAGCGCGGACAGAAACCAAGAGACCCAGTACTTC
CASSADRNQETQYF
>TRBJ1-2|TRBV14|.|few
TGTGCCAGCAGGACGAGTGGCGGATCATATGGCTACACCTTC
CASRTSGGSYGYTF
>TRBJ1-2|TRBV3-1|.|.
TGTGCCAGCAGCCAAGATAATAACTATGGCTACACCTTT
CASSQDNNYGYTF
>TRBJ2-1|TRBV29-1|TRBD2|once
TGCAGCGTTAACAAACTAGCGGGTAAGAATGAGCAGTTCTTC
CSVNKLAGKNEQFF
>TRBJ2-7|TRBV19|TRBD1|.
TGTGCCAGTAGTATCGACAGGGGATACTACGAGCAGTACTTC
CASSIDRGYYEQYF
>TRBJ1-2|TRBV20-1|.|.
TGCAGTGCTGGGGGTTTCGACGGTGGCTATGGCTACACCTTC
CSAGGFDGGYGYTF
>TRBJ2-2|TRBV19|.|.
TGTGCCAGTATGGGGGGGGGCTTAAGTCCCTCGAACACCGGGGAGCTGTTTTTT
CASMGGGLSPSNTGELFF
>TRBJ1-5|TRBV28|.|few
TGTGCCAGCAGTTTTGGGGGGTCGGGTCAGCCCCAGCATTTT
CASSFGGSGQPQHF
>TRBJ1-6|TRBV2|.|few
TGTGCCAGCAGTGAAAACAACCTTAATTCACCCCTCCACTTT
CASSENNLNSPLHF
>TRBJ2-7|TRBV12-3/TRBV12-4|.|few
TGTGCCAGCAGTCCAGTGATGGTCGAGCAGTACTTC
CASSPVMVEQYF
>TRBJ2-1|TRBV10-3|TRBD2|many
TGTGCCATCAGTGTTGAGCGGGGGATCTCCTACAATGAGCAGTTCTTC
CAISVERGISYNEQFF
>TRBJ1-3|TRBV7-2|TRBD1|.
TGTGCCAGCAGCCCCCCCCCCTGGACAGGGGGCTATGGAAACACCATATATTTT
CASSPPPWTGGYGNTIYF
>TRBJ1-1|TRBV19|TRBD1|once
TGTGCCAGTAGCCCCCAGGGGGGACCGAACACTGAAGCTTTCTTT
CASSPQGGPNTEAFF
>TRBJ2-1|TRBV24-1|.|.
TGTGCCACCAGTGATTTGGTCCAGCAGTTCTTC
CATSDLVQQFF
>TRBJ1-2|TRBV19|.|.
TGTGCCAGTAGCTTCGACAATGACTATGGCTACACCTTC
CASSFDNDYGYTF
>TRBJ2-3|TRBV7-2|TRBD2|many
TGTGCCAGCAGCCTCAGCGGGGGGGCAGGGGATACGCAGTATTTT
CASSLSGGAGDTQYF
>TRBJ1-2|TRBV5-6|.|.
TGTGCCAGCAGCGGGACGTACAGGGAGCTTTCCTATGGCTACACCTTC
CASSGTYRELSYGYTF
>TRBJ2-2|TRBV20-1|.|few
TGCAGTGCTAGCGGGGCGAACACCGGGGAGCTGTTTTTT
CSASGANTGELFF
>TRBJ1-2|TRBV12-3/TRBV12-4|.|.
TGTGCCAGCAGTTTAGGGCCAGATGGCTACACCTTC
CASSLGPDGYTF
>TRBJ2-5|TRBV12-3/TRBV12-4|.|.
TGTGCCAGCAGTCCGGTTTGGGACCAAGAGACCCAGTACTTC
CASSPVWDQETQYF
>TRBJ1-6|TRBV6-2/TRBV6-3|.|.
TGTGCCAGTCAACTTGGGGAGTATAATTCACCCCTCCACTTT
CASQLGEYNSPLHF
>TRBJ2-1|TRBV4-1|.|few
TGCGCCAGCAGCCAAGATTGGTCTAGTCCCTCCTACAATGAGCAGTTCTTC
CASSQDWSSPSYNEQFF
>TRBJ1-1|TRBV29-1|.|.
TGCAGCCCTGGGAGGGAAGGGAACACTGAAGCTTTCTTT
CSPGREGNTEAFF
>TRBJ1-3|TRBV6-1|.|.
TGTGCCAGCCAAGGTCGCTCTGGAAACACCATATATTTT
CASQGRSGNTIYF
>TRBJ2-7|TRBV7-8|.|many
TGTGCCAGCAGCTTACAGGCAGGGACGAAATACGAGCAGTACTTC
CASSLQAGTKYEQYF
>TRBJ2-3|TRBV2|.|.
TGTGCCAGCAGTGTAGCCTCCCTGGAGGGGAGCGGTGGGACAGATACGCAGTATTTT
CASSVASLEGSGGTDTQYF
>TRBJ2-7|TRBV7-2|.|many
TGTGCCAGCAGTTTAACAGGGAGCTCCTACGAGCAGTACTTC
CASSLTGSSYEQYF
>TRBJ2-7|TRBV7-6|.|few
TGTGCCAGCAGCCCACCACTAGGGTACGAGCAGTACTTC
CASSPPLGYEQYF
>TRBJ1-5|TRBV7-6|.|many
TGTGCCAGCAGCTTAGGAGGCGGGCCCCAGCATTTT
CASSLGGGPQHF
>TRBJ2-5|TRBV7-3|.|few
TGTGCCAGCAGCATAATTAGCGGTCGGGAGACCCAGTACTTC
CASSIISGRETQYF
>TRBJ2-1|TRBV19|.|few
TGTGCCAGTAGTAAGAAGGATTTGGACTACAATGAGCAGTTCTTC
CASSKKDLDYNEQFF
>TRBJ2-1|TRBV27|.|few
TGTGCCAGCAGTTGGGGGGCCCCATACAATGAGCAGTTCTTC
CASSWGAPYNEQFF
>TRBJ1-1|TRBV7-8|.|many
TGTGCCAGCAGCTTATATGGGAGTAACACTGAAGCTTTCTTT
CASSLYGSNTEAFF
>TRBJ2-7|TRBV11-3|.|many
TGTGCCAGCAGCCCAGGAACAGGGAACAACGAGCAGTACTTC
CASSPGTGNNEQYF
>TRBJ2-1|TRBV2|.|few
TGTGCCAGCAGTGGCAGGTACAATGAGCAGTTCTTC
CASSGRYNEQFF
>TRBJ2-7|TRBV28|TRBD1|few
TGTGCCAGCAGCGAAGACAGGGGGCACGAGCAGTACTTC
CASSEDRGHEQYF